The TCR beta chain described here comes from a study of T cell responses to AZD1222 COVID-19 vaccine. Study outcomes and limitations: A mostly white British donor set with more females was recruited, and clonal diversity was possibly underestimated. Along spike, vaccine-associated CD4 TCRs were found throughout, with dominance at 160-218 and 743-854.

Trimming removed 5 bases from V and 1 base from J, with 11 bases in between. Germline CDR1 reads KGHSH; CDR2 reads LQKENI. The CDR3 covers 14 residues. Some second doses came at about 4 weeks and others at about 12 weeks; these were pooled. In regard to this clone: What it binds is unknown.

Generated by immunoSEQ multiplex PCR, the TCRdb table keeps only in-frame clones and is missing some. The table lists roughly 110,000 clones, around 91% of them singletons. The rearrangement links TRBV18 to TRBJ2-5, with D perhaps assigned TRBD1 or TRBD2 (5 bases each). This clonotype was obtained from an adult who received the AZD1222 COVID-19 vaccine. The sample here was peripheral blood, taken 28 days after the second AZD1222 dose. As DNA, the CDR3 is TGTGCCAGCTCAGCCAAGGGGACCCAAGAGACCCAGTACTTC. This sequence encodes CASSAKGTQETQYF. The full variable domain, rest sourced from reference TRBV18 and TRBJ2-5, is NAGVMQNPRHLVRRRGQEARLRCSPMKGHSHVYWYRQLPEEGLKFMVYLQKENIIDESGMPKERFSAEFPKEGPSILRIQQVVRGDSAAYFCASSAKGTQETQYFGPGTRLLVL.